These T cell receptor beta chains were read from a single sample in a study of shared clonotypes between healthy human individuals. Some clones are missing from TCRdb's copy, which holds only in-frame ones; the method was immunoSEQ multiplex PCR. The sample contains millions of clones, roughly 94% of which appear only once. Sequencing was performed on naive CD4+ T cells sorted from blood. The receptors shown here come from a young man in good health. CDR3s include the opening cysteine and the closing phenylalanine or tryptophan. Each record gives: V gene, clone size, D gene, J gene, CDR3 DNA, CDR3 protein. The D gene is left open where the match is weak. The size field is filled for only some rows; it gives once, few, many or a size class.

>TRBV6-5|NA|TRBD2|TRBJ2-2
TGTGCCAGCAGTCTGGGAGGGCCCGGGGAGCTGTTTTTT
CASSLGGPGELFF
>TRBV18|once|NA|TRBJ2-3
TGTGCCAGCTCACCACAAAAGAGGACAGATACGCAGTATTTT
CASSPQKRTDTQYF
>TRBV29-1|NA|NA|TRBJ1-1
TGCAGCGTTGAAGATTACGACAGTCGGAACACTGAAGCTTTCTTT
CSVEDYDSRNTEAFF
>TRBV10-3|NA|NA|TRBJ1-1
TGTGCCATCAGCGCAGAGTTGAACACTGAAGCTTTCTTT
CAISAELNTEAFF
>TRBV29-1|once|NA|TRBJ2-4
TGCAGCGTTGAAGGAGGGACCAAAAACATTCAGTACTTC
CSVEGGTKNIQYF
>TRBV2|NA|TRBD2|TRBJ2-1
TGTGCCAGCCGACTAGCGGGCTCCTACAATGAGCAGTTCTTC
CASRLAGSYNEQFF
>TRBV7-9|NA|NA|TRBJ2-5
TGTGCCAGCAGCTTAGGGTCGAGCGAGACCCAGTACTTC
CASSLGSSETQYF
>TRBV7-9|NA|NA|TRBJ2-7
TGTGCCAGCAGCCCCCTAACGTCGGAAACCCACGAGCAGTACTTC
CASSPLTSETHEQYF
>TRBV5-4|NA|NA|TRBJ2-5
TGTGCCAGCAGCTATTCTCTAGGGAGTCCTGGCGAGACCCAGTACTTC
CASSYSLGSPGETQYF
>TRBV6-5|NA|NA|TRBJ2-7
TGTGCCAGCAGTACTGGGTACGAGCAGTACTTC
CASSTGYEQYF
>TRBV5-1|NA|NA|TRBJ2-7
TGCGCCAGCAGCTTGGGGGTGTACGAGCAGTACTTC
CASSLGVYEQYF
>TRBV2|NA|NA|TRBJ2-1
TGTGCCAGCAGTGACGGGCTAGAGGCCAATGAGCAGTTCTTC
CASSDGLEANEQFF
>TRBV7-2|NA|NA|TRBJ2-3
TGTGCCAGCAGCTCCTCAGATACGCAGTATTTT
CASSSSDTQYF
>TRBV5-4|few|TRBD1|TRBJ1-2
TGTGCCAGCAGCACTACAGGGGTTCAGGTTGGCTACACCTTC
CASSTTGVQVGYTF
>TRBV7-9|NA|TRBD1|TRBJ2-3
TGTGCCAGCAGCTTAGCGGACAGGCCCACAGATACGCAGTATTTT
CASSLADRPTDTQYF
>TRBV5-4|NA|NA|TRBJ2-7
TGTGCCAGCAGCTTCGGTACTCCCCGCTCCTACGAGCAGTACTTC
CASSFGTPRSYEQYF
>TRBV19|NA|NA|TRBJ1-3
TGTGCCAGTAGTATCGGTCCACAGTTAAATGGAAACACCATATATTTT
CASSIGPQLNGNTIYF
>TRBV4-1|NA|NA|TRBJ2-7
TGCGCCAGCAGCCAAGATCTAATATCCGGGACACCCTCCTCCTACGAGCAGTACTTC
CASSQDLISGTPSSYEQYF
>TRBV19|NA|NA|TRBJ1-4
TGTGCCAGTAGTATCCAGGGGCTTGAGACTGAAAAACTGTTTTTT
CASSIQGLETEKLFF
>TRBV9|NA|NA|TRBJ1-6
TGTGCCAGCAGCGGATGGGACGGCGAAGGATCACCCCTCCACTTT
CASSGWDGEGSPLHF
>TRBV4-3|NA|NA|TRBJ1-5
TGCGCCAGCAGCCAAGATCTAATGAGTCAGCCCCAGCATTTT
CASSQDLMSQPQHF
>TRBV4-1|NA|NA|TRBJ2-5
TGCGCCAGCAGCCAAGAACAGAGGCTACAAGAGACCCAGTACTTC
CASSQEQRLQETQYF
>TRBV6-6|NA|NA|TRBJ2-3
TGTGCCAGCGGGGGCACAGATACGCAGTATTTT
CASGGTDTQYF
>TRBV10-3|NA|NA|TRBJ1-3
TGTGCCATCAGTGACAGAAACTTCTCTGGAAACACCATATATTTT
CAISDRNFSGNTIYF
>TRBV25-1|NA|TRBD1|TRBJ2-7
TGTGCCAGCAGTGGGACAGGAATTTACGAGCAGTACTTC
CASSGTGIYEQYF
>TRBV11-2|NA|TRBD2|TRBJ2-2
TGTGCCAGCAGCCCCCGGACTAGCGGGGGCACCGGGGAGCTGTTTTTT
CASSPRTSGGTGELFF